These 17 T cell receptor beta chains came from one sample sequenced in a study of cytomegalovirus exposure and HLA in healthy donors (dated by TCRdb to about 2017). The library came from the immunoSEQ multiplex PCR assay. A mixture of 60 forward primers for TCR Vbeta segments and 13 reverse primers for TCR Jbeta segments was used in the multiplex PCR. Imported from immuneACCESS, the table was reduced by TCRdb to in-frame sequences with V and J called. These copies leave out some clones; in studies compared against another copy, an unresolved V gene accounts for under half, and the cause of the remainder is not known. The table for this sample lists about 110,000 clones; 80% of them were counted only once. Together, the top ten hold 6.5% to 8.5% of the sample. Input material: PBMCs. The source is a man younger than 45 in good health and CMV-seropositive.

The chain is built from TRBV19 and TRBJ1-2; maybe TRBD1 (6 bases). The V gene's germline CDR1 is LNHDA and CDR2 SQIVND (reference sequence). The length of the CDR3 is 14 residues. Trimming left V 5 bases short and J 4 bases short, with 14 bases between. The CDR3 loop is CASSPSDSGYGYTF. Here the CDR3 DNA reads TGTGCCAGTAGTCCCTCGGACAGCGGCTATGGCTACACCTTC.

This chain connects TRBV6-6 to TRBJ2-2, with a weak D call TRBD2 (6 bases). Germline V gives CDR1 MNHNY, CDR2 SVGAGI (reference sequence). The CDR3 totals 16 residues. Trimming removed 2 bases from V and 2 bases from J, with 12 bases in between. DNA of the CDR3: TGTGCCAGCAGTTACCGCAAAGCGGGCAACACCGGGGAGCTGTTTTTT. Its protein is CASSYRKAGNTGELFF.

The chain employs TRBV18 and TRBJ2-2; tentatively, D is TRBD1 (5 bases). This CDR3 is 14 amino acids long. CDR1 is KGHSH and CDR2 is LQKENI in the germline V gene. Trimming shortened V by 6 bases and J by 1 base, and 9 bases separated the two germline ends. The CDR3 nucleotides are TGTGCCAGCTCTCTTGACAGGAACACCGGGGAGCTGTTTTTT. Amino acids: CASSLDRNTGELFF.

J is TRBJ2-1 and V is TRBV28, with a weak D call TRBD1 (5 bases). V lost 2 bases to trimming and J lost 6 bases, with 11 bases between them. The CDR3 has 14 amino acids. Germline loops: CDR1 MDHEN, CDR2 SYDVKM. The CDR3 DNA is TGTGCCAGCAGTTTAATGCAGGGAAGCAATGAGCAGTTCTTC. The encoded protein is CASSLMQGSNEQFF. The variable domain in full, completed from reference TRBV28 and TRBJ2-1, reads DVKVTQSSRYLVKRTGEKVFLECVQDMDHENMFWYRQDPGLGLRLIYFSYDVKMKEKGDIPEGYSVSREKKERFSLILESASTNQTSMYLCASSLMQGSNEQFFGPGTRLTVL.

CDR3 residues: CASSQQGAGTEAFF. The CDR3 DNA reads TGTGCCAGCAGCCAGCAGGGGGCAGGGACTGAAGCTTTCTTT. The gene calls are TRBV4-2 and TRBJ1-1; 8 bases align to TRBD1. The V gene end was trimmed by 3 bases and the J gene end by 5 bases; junction bases not matched to a gene: 5. The CDR3 spans 14 residues. The germline V gene encodes CDR1 LGHNA and CDR2 YNFKEQ.

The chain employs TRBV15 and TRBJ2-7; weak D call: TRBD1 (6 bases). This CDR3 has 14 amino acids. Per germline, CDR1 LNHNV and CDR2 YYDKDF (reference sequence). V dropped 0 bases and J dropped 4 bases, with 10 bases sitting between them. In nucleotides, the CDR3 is TGTGCCACCAGCAGAGAAGCGAGGGGGTACGAGCAGTACTTC. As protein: CATSREARGYEQYF.

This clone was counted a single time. Here the CDR3 reads CASSEVYRGSYEQYF. CDR3 nucleotides: TGTGCCAGCAGTGAGGTCTACCGGGGCTCCTACGAGCAGTACTTC. V gene TRBV6-1 combines with J gene TRBJ2-7; maybe TRBD2 (5 bases). Germline CDR1 is MNHNS and CDR2 is SASEGT. Trimming removed 3 bases from V and 0 bases from J, with 12 bases in between. The CDR3 consists of 15 residues.

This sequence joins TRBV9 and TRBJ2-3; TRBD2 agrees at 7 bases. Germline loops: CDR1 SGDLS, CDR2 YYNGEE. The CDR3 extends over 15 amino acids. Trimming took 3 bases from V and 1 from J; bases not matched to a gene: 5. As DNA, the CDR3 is TGTGCCAGCAGCGCCGCGGGGGAGCGCACAGATACGCAGTATTTT. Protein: CASSAAGERTDTQYF.

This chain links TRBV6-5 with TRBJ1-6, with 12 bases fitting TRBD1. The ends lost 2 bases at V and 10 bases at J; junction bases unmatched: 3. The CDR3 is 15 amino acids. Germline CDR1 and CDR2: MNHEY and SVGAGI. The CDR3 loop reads CASSYGTGGRSPLHF. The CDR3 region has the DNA TGTGCCAGCAGTTACGGGACAGGGGGCCGCTCACCCCTCCACTTT.

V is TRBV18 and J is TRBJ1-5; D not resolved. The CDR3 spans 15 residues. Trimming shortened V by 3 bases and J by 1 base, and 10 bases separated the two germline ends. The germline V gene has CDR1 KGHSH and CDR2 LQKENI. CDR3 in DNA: TGTGCCAGCTCACCGGGAGTACAGAGCAATCAGCCCCAGCATTTT. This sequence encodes CASSPGVQSNQPQHF.

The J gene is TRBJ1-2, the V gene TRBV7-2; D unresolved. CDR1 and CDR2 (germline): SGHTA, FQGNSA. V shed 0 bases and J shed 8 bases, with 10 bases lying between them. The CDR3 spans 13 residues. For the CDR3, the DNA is TGTGCCAGCAGCTTAGCGTCGGGATGGGGCTACACCTTC. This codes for CASSLASGWGYTF.

CDR3 nucleotides: TGTGCCAGCAGGAACAGATTCCTCTACGAGCAGTACTTC. Amino acids: CASRNRFLYEQYF. The chain joins TRBV2 to TRBJ2-7; the D is unclear. V dropped 6 bases and J dropped 3 bases, with 12 bases sitting between them. Germline CDR1 SNHLY, CDR2 FYNNEI. CDR3 length: 13 residues.

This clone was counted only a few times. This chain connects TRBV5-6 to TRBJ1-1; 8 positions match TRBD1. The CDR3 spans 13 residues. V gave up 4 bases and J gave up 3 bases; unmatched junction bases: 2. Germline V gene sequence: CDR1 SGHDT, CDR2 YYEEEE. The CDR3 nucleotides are TGTGCCAGCAGCCCGGACAGGGACACTGAAGCTTTCTTT. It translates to CASSPDRDTEAFF.

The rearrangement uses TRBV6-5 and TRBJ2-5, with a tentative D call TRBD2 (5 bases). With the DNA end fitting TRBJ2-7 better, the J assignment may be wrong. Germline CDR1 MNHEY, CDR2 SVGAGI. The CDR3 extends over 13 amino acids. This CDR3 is CASSYGGSYEQYF. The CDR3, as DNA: TGTGCCAGCAGTTACGGAGGATCCTACGAGCAGTACTTC.

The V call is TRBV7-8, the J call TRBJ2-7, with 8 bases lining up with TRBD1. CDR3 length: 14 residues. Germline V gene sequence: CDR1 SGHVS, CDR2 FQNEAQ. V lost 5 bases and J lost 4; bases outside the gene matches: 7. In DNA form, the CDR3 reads TGTGCCAGCAGCCCAGGACAGGGAATGTACGAGCAGTACTTC. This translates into CASSPGQGMYEQYF.

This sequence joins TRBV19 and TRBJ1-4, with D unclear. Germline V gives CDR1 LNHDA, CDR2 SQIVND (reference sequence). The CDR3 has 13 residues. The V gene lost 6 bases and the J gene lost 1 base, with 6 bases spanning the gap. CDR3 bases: TGTGCCAGTAGATGGAGAACTAATGAAAAACTGTTTTTT. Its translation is CASRWRTNEKLFF.

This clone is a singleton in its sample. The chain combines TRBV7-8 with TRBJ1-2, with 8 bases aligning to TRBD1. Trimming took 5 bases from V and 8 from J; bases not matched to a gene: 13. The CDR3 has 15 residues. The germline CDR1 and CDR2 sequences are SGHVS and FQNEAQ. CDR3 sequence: CASSLRRTGMGGYTF. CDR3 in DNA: TGTGCCAGCAGCCTAAGGAGGACAGGGATGGGGGGCTACACCTTC. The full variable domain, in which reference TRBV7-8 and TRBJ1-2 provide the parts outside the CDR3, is GAGVSQSPRYKVAKRGQDVALRCDPISGHVSLFWYQQALGQGPEFLTYFQNEAQLDKSGLPSDRFFAERPEGSVSTLKIQRTQQEDSAVYLCASSLRRTGMGGYTFGSGTRLTVV.